This TCR beta chain was captured by sequencing in a study of blood T cell repertoires in COVID-19. The overall study: Sites in the United States, Italy and Spain provided acute and convalescent COVID-19 samples. PBMCs, B-cell-depleted T cells, or T cells were the source of the cDNA or gDNA that made up the material.

CDR3 length: 15 residues. V shed 1 base and J 1 base; nucleotides not matched to a gene: 1. Germline CDR1 and CDR2: GTSNPN and SVGIG (reference sequence). Under the authors' procedure: Amplifying reference gene primers gave estimates of nucleated cell counts. TCRdb keeps only in-frame clones here, not all; method: immunoSEQ multiplex PCR. V, J and clone size reflect that table, while D and trimming were determined from the DNA. The sample shows 150,000 to 200,000 clones, around 86% of them seen only once. The V and J genes are TRBV30 and TRBJ2-2; 9 nucleotides match TRBD1. The receptor's source is a man between 18 and 29 years old with acute or convalescent COVID-19. The sample taken for sequencing was peripheral blood. CDR3 protein: CAWSEGQGNTGELFF. The CDR3 DNA follows: TGTGCCTGGAGTGAGGGACAGGGGAACACCGGGGAGCTGTTTTTT.